The subject of this entry is one T cell receptor (beta chain). Antigen specificity is unknown. The data are from a study of a mutant IDH1 vaccine in newly diagnosed glioma. Generated by immunoSEQ multiplex PCR, the TCRdb table keeps only in-frame clones and is missing some. The sample holds around 76,000 clones, 75% to 90% seen once. Documented time point: week 23, last vaccination. Topical imiquimod accompanied each vaccine dose, which consisted of 300 ug of mutant IDH1 20-mer peptide. The donors had new WHO grade 3 or 4 astrocytomas; these were IDH1-mutant and ATRX-lost. The TCR sequence derives from a woman aged 50 to 65 with glioma. The starting material was PBMCs, obtained from a glioma patient whose treatment included an IDH1 peptide vaccine.

This CDR3 is CASRPLPGLAGGRSSYEQYF. Here the CDR3 DNA reads TGTGCCAGCCGGCCCCTCCCGGGACTAGCGGGAGGCAGGAGCTCCTACGAGCAGTACTTC. The J gene is TRBJ2-7, the V gene TRBV28; 15 nucleotides agree with TRBD2. V gave up 8 bases and J gave up 0 bases; unmatched junction bases: 17. CDR3 length: 20 amino acids. Germline CDR1 and CDR2: MDHEN and SYDVKM. Full variable domain (outside the CDR3, taken from reference TRBV28 and TRBJ2-7): DVKVTQSSRYLVKRTGEKVFLECVQDMDHENMFWYRQDPGLGLRLIYFSYDVKMKEKGDIPEGYSVSREKKERFSLILESASTNQTSMYLCASRPLPGLAGGRSSYEQYFGPGTRLTVT.